The rows below give T cell receptor beta chains drawn from one sample of a study of T cell repertoires and Cas9 in healthy adults. Produced via immunoSEQ multiplex PCR; TCRdb's table is partial and in-frame only. This sample has over 11,000 clones, with roughly nine tenths found just once. The source material was Tregs (CD4+, CD25+, CD127-, CD137-, CD154-) from PBMCs; culture status not recorded. The receptors derive from a human donor in good health. Both conserved end residues are part of each CDR3.

v_call	j_call	cdr3_aa
TRBV7-2	TRBJ1-3	CASSLDRGGNTIYF
TRBV7-9	TRBJ2-7	CASSSSGGAEEQYF
TRBV10-3	TRBJ2-5	CAISEIGETQYF
TRBV2	TRBJ1-1	CASRRRTGDTEAFF
TRBV2	TRBJ2-1	CASMLYISYNEQFF
TRBV21-1	TRBJ1-1	CASSNTGYEAFF
TRBV7-2	TRBJ1-6	CASSVTPGQGDSPLHF
TRBV7-2	TRBJ2-5	CASRLRRTPSPQETQYF
TRBV2	TRBJ2-1	CASSGGVMGQGFFHEQFF
TRBV27	TRBJ2-1	CASKRTGVPYNEQFF
TRBV2	TRBJ1-3	CASRDRVKYNTIYF
TRBV7-2	TRBJ2-3	CASSPGGGTQYF
TRBV6-1	TRBJ2-7	CASIYGTGGHEQYF
TRBV4-2	TRBJ2-3	CASSQDKQRASTDTQYF
TRBV7-9	TRBJ2-3	CASSTGVGTSGKHTQYF
TRBV18	TRBJ2-1	CASSPPEGIEQFF
TRBV7-6	TRBJ2-2	CASSGRLGTGELFF